One T cell receptor beta chain is described in this entry. This CDR3 has 14 amino acids. J was trimmed by 4 bases and V by 5 bases; bases with no gene match: 6. Germline CDR1 MNHEY, CDR2 SVGAGI. Symptom resolution, clearance, or two negative PCRs marked the recovered donors of Cohort 3. Clones were sequenced by immunoSEQ multiplex PCR, and TCRdb holds only the in-frame ones, with some missing. The sample contains a few hundred thousand clones, around 91% of which appear only once. This sample is part of a study of blood T cell repertoires in COVID-19. The specimen was PBMCs or T cells enriched from blood (not recorded which). The chain carries TRBV6-5 and TRBJ1-2; 8 bases are a match to TRBD1. This TCR came from a man aged 18 to 35 who had recovered from COVID-19. The CDR3 bases are TGTGCCAGCAGTCCTACAGGGGGGGCCTATGGCTACACCTTC. It translates to CASSPTGGAYGYTF.